This TCR beta chain was found in a study of shared clonotypes between healthy human individuals. The CDR3 consists of 15 residues. From germline, CDR1 is SGHTA and CDR2 FQGTGA. V was clipped by 5 bases and J by 5 bases, with 19 bases between them. At a deep level, the assay was run. The repertoire was sequenced with immunoSEQ multiplex PCR; TCRdb's copy has only in-frame clones and lacks some. The table records about 470,000 clones, about four fifths of them present only once. The rearrangement joins TRBV7-3 to TRBJ2-7; D is possibly TRBD1 or TRBD2 (6 bases each). Source material: PBMCs. The clonotype was recovered from a middle-aged woman in good health. Some clones in this sample may be carry-over from other donors' samples. CDR3 loop: CASSIDGGQFNEQYF. In DNA, the CDR3 is TGTGCCAGCAGCATCGACGGGGGCCAATTCAACGAGCAGTACTTC.